Listed here are 19 T cell receptor beta chains from one sample, sequenced in a study of OX40 agonist ivuxolimab in advanced cancers. Only in-frame clones appear in the TCRdb table, and some are missing; sequencing was by immunoSEQ multiplex PCR. The sample has approximately 74,000 clones, roughly four fifths seen once. The sequencing used CD4+ or CD8+ T cells sorted from blood, collected in a trial of the OX40 agonist ivuxolimab. The source of these receptors is an adult with an advanced solid tumor such as melanoma, head and neck, liver or kidney cancer.

This clone was detected once. The chain couples TRBV15 to TRBJ2-3; D gene unclear. This CDR3 is 14 amino acids long. V was clipped by 1 base and J by 0 bases, with 5 bases between them. CDR1 and CDR2 (germline): LNHNV, YYDKDF (reference sequence). CDR3: CATSRVFSTDTQYF. For the CDR3, the DNA is TGTGCCACCAGCAGAGTGTTTAGCACAGATACGCAGTATTTT.

V gene TRBV5-8 combines with J gene TRBJ2-3; 9 bases fit TRBD2. This CDR3 is built from 16 residues. Germline loops: CDR1 SGHTS, CDR2 YDEGEE. Trimming removed 4 bases from V and 4 bases from J; junction bases left unmatched: 10. DNA of the CDR3: TGTGCCAGCAGCGTCTGGCTAGCGGGGTACCCAGATACGCAGTATTTT. This translates into CASSVWLAGYPDTQYF.

This clone appeared a few times. V usage is TRBV5-6 and J usage is TRBJ2-5; D not certain. Germline lookup yields CDR1 SGHDT and CDR2 YYEEEE. Between the trimmed V and J ends, which lost 1 base and 5 bases, there was a span of 9 bases. This CDR3 comprises 13 residues. This CDR3 reads CASSLYLLETQYF. In nucleotides, the CDR3 is TGTGCCAGCAGCTTGTATCTTCTTGAGACCCAGTACTTC.

This clone was observed a handful of times. The gene calls are TRBV19 and TRBJ1-2; 7 bases line up with TRBD1. V was clipped by 4 bases and J by 0 bases; unmatched bases: 5. Germline CDR1 reads LNHDA; CDR2 reads SQIVND (reference sequence). The length of the CDR3 is 15 residues. CDR3 region: CASSTRDSANYGYTF. The CDR3 region has the DNA TGTGCCAGTAGTACCCGGGACAGTGCTAACTATGGCTACACCTTC.

This clone has a handful of counts. The rearrangement uses TRBV27 and TRBJ2-7; a possible D gene is TRBD1 (6 bases). Germline values: CDR1 MNHEY, CDR2 SMNVEV (reference sequence). V lost 3 bases to trimming and J lost 6 bases, with 12 bases between them. This CDR3 comprises 13 residues. CDR3 loop: CASSFRGQGEQYF. The CDR3 DNA is TGTGCCAGCAGTTTCAGGGGTCAAGGCGAGCAGTACTTC.

This sequence joins TRBV30 and TRBJ1-3, with TRBD1 identical over 8 bases. The CDR3 is 13 amino acids. The V gene's germline CDR1 is GTSNPN and CDR2 SVGIG (reference sequence). The J segment lost 4 bases and the V segment lost 5 bases, leaving 4 bases of the junction unmatched. The chain's CDR3 is CAWGTGVGNTIYF. The DNA of the CDR3 is TGTGCCTGGGGGACAGGAGTCGGAAACACCATATATTTT.

The rearrangement joins TRBV15 to TRBJ1-6; D ambiguous. Trimming left V 2 bases short and J 9 bases short, with 17 bases between. Germline assignment: CDR1 LNHNV and CDR2 YYDKDF (reference sequence). The CDR3 consists of 16 residues. CDR3 region: CATSRTAFLGSSPLHF. DNA for the CDR3: TGTGCCACCAGCAGAACGGCCTTTCTTGGCTCTTCACCCCTCCACTTT.

The chain has TRBV28 and TRBJ2-1; 7 bases agree with TRBD1. Germline CDR1 is MDHEN and CDR2 is SYDVKM. The trim removed 4 bases at V and 12 bases at J, leaving 9 bases unmatched. The CDR3 spans 13 residues. The chain's CDR3 is CASSSRTRQGQFF. The CDR3 nucleotides read TGTGCCAGCAGTTCGCGGACCAGACAGGGGCAGTTCTTC.

This chain links TRBV15 with TRBJ2-1; no reliable D call. The CDR3 has 13 amino acids. V was cut by 2 bases and J by 10 bases, with 12 bases left in between. The V gene's germline CDR1 is LNHNV and CDR2 YYDKDF (reference sequence). This CDR3 is CATSRRSVGEQFF. The CDR3 DNA follows: TGTGCCACCAGCAGACGTTCCGTAGGGGAGCAGTTCTTC.

This clone was counted only a few times. The V and J genes are TRBV7-9 and TRBJ2-1; 11 bases align to TRBD1. V shed 5 bases, J shed 6 bases, and the junction held 6 bases outside the gene matches. Germline lookup yields CDR1 SEHNR and CDR2 FQNEAQ (reference sequence). This CDR3 has 15 amino acids. The CDR3 here is CASSAGQGGVNEQFF. The DNA of the CDR3 is TGTGCCAGCAGCGCGGGACAGGGGGGTGTCAATGAGCAGTTCTTC.

The chain recombines TRBV27 with TRBJ2-3; 11 bases agree with TRBD2. Germline loops: CDR1 MNHEY, CDR2 SMNVEV (reference sequence). V gave up 5 bases and J gave up 1 base; unmatched junction bases: 11. The CDR3 sequence is 18 residues long. The DNA of the CDR3 is TGTGCCAGCAGTCAGGGACTAGCGGTTCCCCGCGGCACAGATACGCAGTATTTT. Encoded protein: CASSQGLAVPRGTDTQYF.

V and J are TRBV7-3 and TRBJ1-5; D unresolved. The CDR3 runs 14 residues. V was shortened by 3 bases and J by 0 bases, with 6 bases between the two germline ends. CDR1 is SGHTA and CDR2 is FQGTGA in the germline V gene. The DNA of the CDR3 is TGTGCCAGCAGCTTCGCCGATAGCAATCAGCCCCAGCATTTT. It is translated as CASSFADSNQPQHF.

This clone was picked up a small number of times. This sequence joins TRBV5-6 and TRBJ2-3, with D perhaps assigned TRBD1 or TRBD2 (6 bases each). Germline V gene lookup returns CDR1 SGHDT and CDR2 YYEEEE. The V and J ends lost 7 bases and 5 bases respectively, with 11 bases between them. The CDR3 contains 12 residues. The CDR3 coding sequence is TGTGCCAGCTTCGGGGGCGGAGATACGCAGTATTTT. It encodes CASFGGGDTQYF.

The chain is built from TRBV7-9 and TRBJ2-1; 15 bases align to TRBD2. The CDR3 extends over 18 amino acids. CDR1 is SEHNR and CDR2 is FQNEAQ in the germline V gene (reference sequence). Trimming removed 4 bases from V and 0 bases from J; junction bases left unmatched: 4. The CDR3 spells CASSSRTSGRASYNEQFF. CDR3 DNA sequence: TGTGCCAGCAGCTCCCGGACTAGCGGGAGGGCCTCCTACAATGAGCAGTTCTTC.

The chain has TRBV28 and TRBJ1-3; D is uncertain. CDR1 and CDR2 from the germline V gene are MDHEN and SYDVKM. The CDR3 has 16 residues. Trimming cost V 10 bases and J 0 bases, with 19 bases left between them. The CDR3 DNA reads TGTGCCACCTTCATTGGTACGGGCGACTCTGGAAACACCATATATTTT. Translation: CATFIGTGDSGNTIYF. Drawing the rest from reference TRBV28 and TRBJ1-3, the complete variable domain is DVKVTQSSRYLVKRTGEKVFLECVQDMDHENMFWYRQDPGLGLRLIYFSYDVKMKEKGDIPEGYSVSREKKERFSLILESASTNQTSMYLCATFIGTGDSGNTIYFGEGSWLTVV.

Details on this clone: The missing conserved phenylalanine or tryptophan at the end of this CDR3 makes a read error likely. The limits of the CDR3 on the DNA are not certain, so only TCRdb's listed CDR3 is given. The chain couples TRBV28 to TRBJ2-7. The germline V gene encodes CDR1 MDHEN and CDR2 SYDVKM. Both ends counted, the CDR3 spans 13 residues. This CDR3 is CASFRQGGSGFVL.

The chain joins TRBV9 to TRBJ2-2, with D perhaps matching TRBD1 or TRBD2 (5 bases each). Trimming cost V 2 bases and J 4 bases, with 12 bases left between them. The CDR3 spans 15 residues. CDR1 and CDR2 from the germline V gene are SGDLS and YYNGEE. The CDR3 loop reads CASSVAGTTTGELFF. The CDR3 region has the DNA TGTGCCAGCAGCGTGGCCGGGACCACCACCGGGGAGCTGTTTTTT. The variable domain in full, with the rest retrieved from reference TRBV9 and TRBJ2-2, is DSGVTQTPKHLITATGQRVTLRCSPRSGDLSVYWYQQSLDQGLQFLIQYYNGEERAKGNILERFSAQQFPDLHSELNLSSLELGDSALYFCASSVAGTTTGELFFGEGSRLTVL.

V is TRBV5-1 and J is TRBJ1-1, with a tentative D call TRBD1 (5 bases). Germline CDR1 reads SGHRS; CDR2 reads YFSETQ. The CDR3 runs 16 residues. Deletions cut 4 bases from V and 1 base from J, with 17 bases between. This CDR3 reads CASSPGRHRSNTEAFF. The CDR3 DNA is TGCGCCAGCAGCCCGGGGCGACATCGGTCGAACACTGAAGCTTTCTTT.

The chain has TRBV5-5 and TRBJ1-1; tentatively, D is TRBD1 (6 bases). CDR1 and CDR2 (germline): SGHKS, YYEKEE (reference sequence). CDR3 length equals 16 residues. V was clipped by 4 bases and J by 4 bases, with 20 bases between them. The chain's CDR3 is CASSRLFYRETTEAFF. The CDR3 nucleotides are TGTGCCAGCAGCCGCCTCTTCTACAGGGAGACCACTGAAGCTTTCTTT.